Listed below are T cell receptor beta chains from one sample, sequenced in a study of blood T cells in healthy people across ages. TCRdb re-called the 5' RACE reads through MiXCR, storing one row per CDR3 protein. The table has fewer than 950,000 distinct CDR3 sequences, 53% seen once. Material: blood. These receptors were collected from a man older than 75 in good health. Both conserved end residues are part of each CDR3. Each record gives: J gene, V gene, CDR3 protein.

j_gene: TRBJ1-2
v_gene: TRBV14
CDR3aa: CASSQDLTSVYGYTF

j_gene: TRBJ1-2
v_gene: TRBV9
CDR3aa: CASSPPGGQGAGYTF

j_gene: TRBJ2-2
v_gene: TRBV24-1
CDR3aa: CATSDRGQGFTGELFF

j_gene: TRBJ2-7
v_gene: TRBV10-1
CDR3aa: CASSESGAYEQYF

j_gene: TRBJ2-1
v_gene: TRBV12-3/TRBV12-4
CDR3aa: CASLAGVKYNEQFF

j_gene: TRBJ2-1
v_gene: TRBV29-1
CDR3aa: CSVSRTGEQFF

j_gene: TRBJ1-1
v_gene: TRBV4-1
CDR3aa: CASSLVPGQGNTEAFF

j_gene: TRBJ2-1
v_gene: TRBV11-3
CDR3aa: CASSPKPGLAGVINEQFF

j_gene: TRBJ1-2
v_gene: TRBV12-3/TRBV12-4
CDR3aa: CASTQDHAGYGYTF

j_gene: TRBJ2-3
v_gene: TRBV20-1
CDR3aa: CSAPLAGAISTDTQYF

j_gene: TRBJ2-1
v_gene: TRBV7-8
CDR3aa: CASSLSGGSGRGSYNEQFF

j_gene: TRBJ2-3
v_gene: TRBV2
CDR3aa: CATTRAGVGTGTQYF

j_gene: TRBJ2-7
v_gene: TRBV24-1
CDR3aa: CATSDQNRGEQYF

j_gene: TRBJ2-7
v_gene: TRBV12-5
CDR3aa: CASGLLGLRYEQYF

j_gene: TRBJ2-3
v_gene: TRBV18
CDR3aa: CASSPQPTDTQYF

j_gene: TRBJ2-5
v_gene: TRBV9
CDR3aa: CASSPPLCEDLHEQYF

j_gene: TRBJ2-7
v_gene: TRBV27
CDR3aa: CASSPLFVGGPREQYF